This entry describes one TCR beta chain. These data come from a study of blood T cell repertoires in COVID-19. Looking at the study overall: The United States, Italy and Spain were the sources of the acute and convalescent COVID-19 samples. T cells, B-cell-depleted T cells, or PBMCs supplied cDNA or gDNA.

Original processing methods: Estimation of nucleated cell counts was performed using reference gene primer amplification. Assay used: immunoSEQ multiplex PCR; TCRdb lists only in-frame clones, some missing. D and trimming come from the DNA, and the V and J calls and clone size come from that table. The sample shows hundreds of thousands of clones, 82% of them seen only once. Looked up from germline, CDR1 is LNHDA and CDR2 is SQIVND (reference sequence). The length of the CDR3 is 16 residues. Losses at the gene ends were 4 bases for V and 3 bases for J; bases not matched to a gene: 6. The gene calls are TRBV19 and TRBJ1-6, with 7 nucleotides matching TRBD1. The source material was peripheral blood. The origin of this receptor is an elderly woman with acute or convalescent COVID-19. The CDR3 sequence: CASSNTGQIYNSPLHF. The CDR3 DNA reads TGTGCCAGTAGTAACACGGGACAGATCTATAATTCACCCCTCCACTTT.